This T cell receptor (beta chain) was retrieved from a study of OX40 agonist ivuxolimab in advanced cancers. The CDR3 contains 15 residues. Germline V CDR1 and CDR2: MNHEY, SMNVEV (reference sequence). Trimming took 4 bases from V and 3 from J, leaving 16 bases between them. TCRdb's copy holds only in-frame clones and misses some; the assay was immunoSEQ multiplex PCR. The sample lists around 60,000 clones, approximately 89% occurring once. Specimen: CD4+ or CD8+ T cells sorted from blood, collected in a trial of the OX40 agonist ivuxolimab. The J gene is TRBJ2-7, the V gene TRBV27; D is possibly TRBD2 (5 bases). This clonotype originated in an adult with an advanced solid tumor such as melanoma, head and neck, liver or kidney cancer. CDR3 in DNA: TGTGCCAGCAGTTCGCGCGGGCTATCTTACTACGAGCAGTACTTC. This encodes CASSSRGLSYYEQYF.